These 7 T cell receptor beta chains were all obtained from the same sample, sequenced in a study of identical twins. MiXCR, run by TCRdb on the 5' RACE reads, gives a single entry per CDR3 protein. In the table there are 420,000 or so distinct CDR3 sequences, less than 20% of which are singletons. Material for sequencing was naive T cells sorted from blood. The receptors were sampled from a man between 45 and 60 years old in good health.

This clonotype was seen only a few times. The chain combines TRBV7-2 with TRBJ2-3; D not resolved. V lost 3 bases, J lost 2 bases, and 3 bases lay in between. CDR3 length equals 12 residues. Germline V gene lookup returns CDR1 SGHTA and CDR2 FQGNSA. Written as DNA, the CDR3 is TGTGCCAGCAGCTTCCCCACAGATACGCAGTATTTT. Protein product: CASSFPTDTQYF. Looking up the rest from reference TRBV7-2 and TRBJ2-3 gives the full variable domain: GAGVSQSPSNKVTEKGKDVELRCDPISGHTALYWYRQSLGQGLEFLIYFQGNSAPDKSGLPSDRFSAERTGGSVSTLTIQRTQQEDSAVYLCASSFPTDTQYFGPGTRLTVL.

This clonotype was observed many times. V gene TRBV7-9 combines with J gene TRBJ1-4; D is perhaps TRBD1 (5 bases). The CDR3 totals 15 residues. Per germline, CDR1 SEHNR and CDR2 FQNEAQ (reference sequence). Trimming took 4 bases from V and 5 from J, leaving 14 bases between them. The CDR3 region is CASSSAGISNEKLFF. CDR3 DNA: TGTGCCAGCAGCTCCGCAGGGATCTCGAATGAAAAACTGTTTTTT.

The CDR3 DNA follows: TGTGCCAGCCTAGCGGGAGGGCCTGGGGAGCAGTTCTTC. It specifies CASLAGGPGEQFF. The V and J genes are TRBV28 and TRBJ2-1, with 12 positions matching TRBD2. The germline V gene has CDR1 MDHEN and CDR2 SYDVKM. The CDR3 consists of 13 residues. The V segment lost 8 bases and the J segment 10 bases; nucleotides outside the gene matches: 6. The complete variable domain, with remaining parts taken from reference TRBV28 and TRBJ2-1, reads DVKVTQSSRYLVKRTGEKVFLECVQDMDHENMFWYRQDPGLGLRLIYFSYDVKMKEKGDIPEGYSVSREKKERFSLILESASTNQTSMYLCASLAGGPGEQFFGPGTRLTVL.

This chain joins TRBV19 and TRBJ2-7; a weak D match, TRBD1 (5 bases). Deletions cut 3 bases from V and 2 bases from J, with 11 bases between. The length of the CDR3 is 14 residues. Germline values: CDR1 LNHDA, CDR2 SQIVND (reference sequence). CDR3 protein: CASSIGAYTYEQYF. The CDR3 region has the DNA TGTGCCAGTAGTATTGGGGCATATACCTACGAGCAGTACTTC.

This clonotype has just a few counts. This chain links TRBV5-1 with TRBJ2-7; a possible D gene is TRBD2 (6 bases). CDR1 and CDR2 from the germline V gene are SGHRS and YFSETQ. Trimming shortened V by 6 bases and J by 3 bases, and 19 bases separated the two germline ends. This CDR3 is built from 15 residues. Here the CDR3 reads CASKEGAGWSYEQYF. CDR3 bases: TGCGCCAGCAAAGAAGGGGCGGGATGGAGCTACGAGCAGTACTTC.

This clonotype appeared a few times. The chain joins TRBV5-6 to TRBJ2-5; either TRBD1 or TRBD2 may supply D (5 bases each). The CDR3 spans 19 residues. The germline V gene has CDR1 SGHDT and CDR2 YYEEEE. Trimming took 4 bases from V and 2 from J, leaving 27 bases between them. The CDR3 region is CASSGGTAASLSIQETQYF. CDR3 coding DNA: TGTGCCAGCAGCGGTGGGACGGCAGCCTCCCTCTCTATTCAAGAGACCCAGTACTTC.

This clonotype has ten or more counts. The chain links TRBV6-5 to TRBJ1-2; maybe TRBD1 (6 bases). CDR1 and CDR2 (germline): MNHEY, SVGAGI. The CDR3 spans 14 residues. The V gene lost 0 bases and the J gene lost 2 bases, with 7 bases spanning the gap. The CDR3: CASSYSTGNYGYTF. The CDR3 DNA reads TGTGCCAGCAGTTACTCGACAGGCAACTATGGCTACACCTTC.